The 3 T cell receptor beta chains in this list originate from one sample, sequenced in a study of spatial heterogeneity in lung cancer. Time point of the sample: sample taken at primary tumor resection. TCRdb re-called the 5' RACE reads through MiXCR, storing one row per CDR3 protein. The sample consists of some 37,000 distinct CDR3 sequences, roughly 7.2% of them appearing once. The source material was PBMCs, sampled at surgery. These receptor sequences come from a female donor with early-stage non-small cell lung cancer.

This clonotype was seen repeatedly, ten times or more. The chain has TRBV6-5 and TRBJ2-7; 7 nucleotides agree with TRBD2. CDR1 and CDR2 (germline): MNHEY, SVGAGI. V shed 0 bases and J 12 bases; nucleotides not matched to a gene: 11. The CDR3 loop spans 14 amino acids. This CDR3 reads CASSYSRGEAVTYF. The CDR3 region has the DNA TGTGCCAGCAGTTACTCCCGGGGGGAGGCAGTTACGTACTTC.

This clonotype was recorded many times. The chain recombines TRBV4-3 with TRBJ2-3; D remains unclear. V lost 0 bases and J 1 base, leaving 8 bases between the germline ends. Germline V CDR1 and CDR2: LGHNA, YSLEER. The CDR3 is 15 residues long. In DNA, the CDR3 is TGCGCCAGCAGCCAAGACGCTGCGGGCACAGATACGCAGTATTTT. Its translation is CASSQDAAGTDTQYF.

This clonotype was recorded many times. The rearrangement uses TRBV12-3 or TRBV12-4 and TRBJ2-2; perhaps TRBD1 as D (5 bases). This CDR3 is built from 15 residues. V lost 5 bases, J lost 3 bases, and 13 bases lay in between. Here the CDR3 DNA reads TGTGCCAGCAGTCCGCACCAGGGCTACACCGGGGAGCTGTTTTTT. As protein: CASSPHQGYTGELFF.